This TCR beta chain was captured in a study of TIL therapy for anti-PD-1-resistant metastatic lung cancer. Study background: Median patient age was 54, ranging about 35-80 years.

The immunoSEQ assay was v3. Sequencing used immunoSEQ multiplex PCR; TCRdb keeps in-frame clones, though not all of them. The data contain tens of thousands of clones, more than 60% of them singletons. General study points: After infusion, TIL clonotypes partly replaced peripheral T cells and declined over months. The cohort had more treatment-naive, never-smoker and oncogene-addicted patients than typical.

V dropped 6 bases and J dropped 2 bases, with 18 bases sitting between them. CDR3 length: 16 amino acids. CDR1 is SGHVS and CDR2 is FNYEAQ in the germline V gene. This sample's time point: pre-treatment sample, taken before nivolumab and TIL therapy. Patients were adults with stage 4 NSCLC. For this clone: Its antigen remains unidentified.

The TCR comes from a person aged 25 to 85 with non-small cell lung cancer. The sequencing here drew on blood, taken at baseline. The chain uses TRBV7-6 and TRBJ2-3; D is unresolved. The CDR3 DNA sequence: TGTGCCAGCAGGTCATTAGGTGGGCGGTACACAGATACGCAGTATTTT. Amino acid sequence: CASRSLGGRYTDTQYF.